These T cell receptor beta chains were read from a single sample in a study of T cell repertoires in cytomegalovirus infection. One entry per CDR3 protein results from TCRdb running MiXCR on the reads. This table holds 150,000 to 200,000 distinct CDR3 sequences, over 15% found once. The sample consisted of CD8+ T cells from PBMCs. The receptor set was obtained from a human donor in good health (CMV status not recorded). Some clones in this sample may be carry-over from other donors' samples. Each CDR3 is given with its conserved first and last residue. Fields, in order: D gene, clone size, J gene, V gene, CDR3 protein, CDR3 DNA. A D gene is named only where the DNA matches it firmly. Clone size is not always given. Where it is, it says once, few, many or a class for expanded clones.

NA,few,TRBJ1-1,TRBV4-3,CASSQLDTMNTEAFF,TGCGCCAGCAGCCAATTGGACACTATGAACACTGAAGCTTTCTTT
TRBD1,NA,TRBJ2-3,TRBV11-2,CASSFRGRKLTDTQYF,TGTGCCAGCAGCTTTAGGGGGCGGAAGCTCACAGATACGCAGTATTTT
NA,NA,TRBJ2-1,TRBV6-2/TRBV6-3,CASSYPGDNEQFF,TGTGCCAGCAGTTACCCAGGGGATAATGAGCAGTTCTTC
NA,NA,TRBJ2-7,TRBV7-6,CASSPQGGEQYF,TGTGCCAGCAGCCCACAGGGCGGCGAGCAGTACTTC
TRBD2,few,TRBJ2-1,TRBV7-2,CASWLGASGMAF,TGTGCCAGTTGGTTGGGGGCTAGCGGGATGGCCTTC
TRBD2,NA,TRBJ2-7,TRBV7-3,CASSLKPGGTYEQYF,TGTGCCAGCAGCTTAAAACCGGGAGGGACCTACGAGCAGTACTTC
NA,NA,TRBJ2-7,TRBV28,CASSLTTGGEQYF,TGTGCCAGCAGTTTAACTACAGGCGGCGAGCAGTACTTC
TRBD2,NA,TRBJ2-1,TRBV7-6,CASSLGGGRAGEQFF,TGTGCCAGCAGCTTAGGAGGCGGGAGGGCCGGTGAGCAGTTCTTC
TRBD1,few,TRBJ2-4,TRBV7-2,CASSPGQRGQNIQYF,TGTGCCAGCAGCCCGGGACAGAGGGGCCAAAACATTCAGTACTTC
NA,NA,TRBJ2-1,TRBV7-3,CASSLKEGGRREQFF,TGTGCCAGCAGCTTAAAGGAGGGGGGGCGAAGGGAGCAGTTCTTC
NA,NA,TRBJ1-1,TRBV4-3,CASSQEGGQNTEAFF,TGCGCCAGCAGCCAAGAAGGGGGACAGAACACTGAAGCTTTCTTT
NA,NA,TRBJ2-7,TRBV7-2,CASSDWGSYEQYF,TGTGCCAGCAGTGATTGGGGCTCCTACGAGCAGTACTTC
NA,NA,TRBJ2-3,TRBV19,CASSAPLAGRTDTQYF,TGTGCCAGTAGTGCTCCCTTGGCGGGGCGCACAGATACGCAGTATTTT
NA,NA,TRBJ2-2,TRBV6-2/TRBV6-3,CASSTGSVFGELFF,TGTGCCAGCAGTACCGGCAGCGTCTTTGGGGAGCTGTTTTTT
TRBD2,many,TRBJ2-1,TRBV2,CASPGLVYNEQFF,TGTGCCAGTCCGGGACTAGTTTACAATGAGCAGTTCTTC
NA,many,TRBJ1-1,TRBV7-8,CASSVRYQPNTEAFF,TGTGCCAGCAGCGTTCGGTACCAGCCGAACACTGAAGCTTTCTTT
NA,few,TRBJ2-1,TRBV7-2,CASSWSSSYNEQFF,TGTGCCAGCTCCTGGTCTAGCAGCTACAATGAGCAGTTCTTC
NA,NA,TRBJ1-3,TRBV4-2,CASSQDPEDYSGNTIYF,TGTGCCAGCAGCCAAGATCCGGAGGACTACTCTGGAAACACCATATATTTT
TRBD2,NA,TRBJ2-5,TRBV5-6,CASSLEVGGLGLEAQYF,TGTGCCAGCAGCTTGGAAGTGGGAGGGCTAGGTCTCGAGGCCCAGTACTTC
NA,few,TRBJ2-1,TRBV28,CASIHLAFGDYNEQFF,TGTGCCAGCATCCACCTGGCGTTCGGGGACTACAATGAGCAGTTCTTC
NA,few,TRBJ2-7,TRBV12-3/TRBV12-4,CASSFSSFSYEQYF,TGTGCCAGCAGTTTTTCGTCCTTCTCCTACGAGCAGTACTTC
NA,few,TRBJ1-2,TRBV5-5,CASSPGGYGYTF,TGTGCCAGCAGCCCCGGGGGCTATGGCTACACCTTC
TRBD2,NA,TRBJ2-7,TRBV7-9,CASSPPGGRAEQYF,TGTGCCAGCAGCCCCCCCGGCGGGAGGGCCGAGCAGTACTTC
TRBD2,NA,TRBJ2-7,TRBV19,CASSILAGPYEQYF,TGTGCCAGTAGTATCCTAGCGGGACCCTACGAGCAGTACTTC
TRBD1,few,TRBJ2-6,TRBV25-1,CASSAGGSLSGANVLTF,TGTGCCAGCAGTGCAGGGGGCAGCCTCTCTGGGGCCAACGTCCTGACTTTC
NA,NA,TRBJ2-3,TRBV29-1,CSVELLGTDTQYF,TGTAGCGTTGAGTTGCTGGGCACAGATACGCAGTATTTT
NA,few,TRBJ2-3,TRBV11-1,CASRKGVAERMDTQYF,TGTGCCAGCAGAAAAGGGGTGGCGGAGCGCATGGATACGCAGTATTTT
NA,few,TRBJ1-4,TRBV5-1,CASSPTGRDQEKLFF,TGCGCCAGCAGTCCCACCGGCAGGGATCAAGAAAAACTGTTTTTT
NA,NA,TRBJ2-1,TRBV12-3/TRBV12-4,CASSFNHRVDEQFF,TGTGCCAGCAGTTTCAACCACAGGGTCGATGAGCAGTTCTTC
NA,NA,TRBJ1-2,TRBV15,CATSRDLPRAGGYTF,TGTGCCACCAGCAGAGATCTGCCGAGGGCGGGTGGCTACACCTTC
TRBD1,NA,TRBJ2-3,TRBV7-2,CASSLGTAGTDTQYF,TGTGCCAGCAGCTTGGGGACAGCGGGCACAGATACGCAGTATTTT
NA,NA,TRBJ1-2,TRBV28,CASRELYRSPPNYGYTF,TGTGCCAGCAGAGAGTTGTACAGGAGCCCCCCGAACTATGGCTACACCTTC
NA,few,TRBJ1-2,TRBV7-9,CASSSPRGGISYGYTF,TGTGCCAGCAGCTCCCCCCGGGGAGGGATTAGCTATGGCTACACCTTC
NA,few,TRBJ2-5,TRBV29-1,CSARGSGTQYF,TGCAGCGCGAGGGGGTCGGGCACCCAGTACTTC
NA,few,TRBJ1-1,TRBV7-8,CASRAVATEAFF,TGTGCCAGCCGGGCCGTGGCCACTGAAGCTTTCTTT
NA,few,TRBJ2-5,TRBV14,CASSQDLLSPGARQETQYF,TGTGCCAGCAGCCAAGATCTCCTTTCCCCCGGAGCCAGACAAGAGACCCAGTACTTC
NA,NA,TRBJ2-1,TRBV6-2/TRBV6-3,CASSYSGMTIENEQFF,TGTGCCAGCAGTTACTCCGGGATGACCATTGAGAATGAGCAGTTCTTC
NA,NA,TRBJ1-2,TRBV29-1,CSVEGGSGVYGYTF,TGCAGCGTTGAAGGGGGCAGCGGTGTCTATGGCTACACCTTC
NA,few,TRBJ2-1,TRBV29-1,CSVDSGAPYNEQFF,TGCAGCGTCGACTCAGGGGCCCCCTACAATGAGCAGTTCTTC
NA,NA,TRBJ2-1,TRBV7-8,CASSLGVNNEQFF,TGTGCCAGCAGCTTAGGAGTAAACAATGAGCAGTTCTTC
NA,NA,TRBJ2-3,TRBV2,CASTLGPSWADTQYF,TGTGCCAGCACCCTGGGACCCTCATGGGCAGATACGCAGTATTTT
NA,NA,TRBJ2-7,TRBV27,CASSSAGEQYF,TGTGCCAGCAGTTCAGCCGGCGAGCAGTACTTC
TRBD1,many,TRBJ2-5,TRBV7-6,CASNTQGQHQETQYF,TGTGCCAGCAACACCCAGGGACAGCACCAAGAGACCCAGTACTTC
NA,NA,TRBJ1-4,TRBV28,CASINPASNEKLFF,TGTGCCAGCATAAATCCGGCCTCAAATGAAAAACTGTTTTTT
NA,NA,TRBJ2-2,TRBV2,CAGLRDLSLNTGELFF,TGTGCCGGGCTCCGGGACCTCTCCCTGAACACCGGGGAGCTGTTTTTT
NA,few,TRBJ2-7,TRBV14,CASSQESGRSYEQYF,TGTGCCAGCAGCCAAGAGTCTGGCAGATCCTACGAGCAGTACTTC
NA,few,TRBJ1-2,TRBV11-2,CASSLVRGSTYGYTF,TGTGCCAGCAGCTTAGTACGGGGGTCGACCTATGGCTACACCTTC
TRBD2,many,TRBJ2-2,TRBV2,CASTPTSGNTGELFF,TGTGCCAGCACCCCTACTAGCGGGAACACCGGGGAGCTGTTTTTT
NA,few,TRBJ1-1,TRBV7-6,CASSPPGGSNTEAFF,TGTGCCAGCAGCCCCCCGGGAGGGTCGAACACTGAAGCTTTCTTT
NA,few,TRBJ2-7,TRBV7-2,CASSRQSYEQYF,TGTGCCAGCAGCCGCCAGTCCTACGAGCAGTACTTC
NA,NA,TRBJ2-5,TRBV11-3,CASSAAGGETQYF,TGTGCCAGCAGCGCTGCAGGGGGGGAGACCCAGTACTTC